The clone carrying this TCR beta chain has at least ten counts. Starting from genomic DNA, TCR beta CDR3 was amplified through two-round multiplex PCR. Round one of PCR was performed, and it used primers specific to each TRBV and TRBJ gene. TCRdb passed the multiplex PCR reads through MiXCR, listing each CDR3 protein once. The sample carries roughly 18,000 distinct CDR3 sequences, about 44% recorded once. The trim removed 0 bases at V and 6 bases at J, leaving 3 bases unmatched. CDR3 length: 15 residues. The germline gives CDR1 KGHSH, CDR2 LQKENI. This record belongs to a study of prognosis after radiotherapy for stage I lung cancer. Study as a whole: The study included around 14 patients with newly diagnosed primary stage I lung tumors and 4 to 6 with oligometastatic NSCLC after surgical resection of the primary tumor. As radiotherapy, SBRT was administered in 3 to 5 fractions with a biologically effective dose of at least 100 Gy.

Two separate time points each saw a draw of 5.5 to 7 milliliters of peripheral blood. The TCR sequence derives from a donor over 45 with non-small cell lung cancer. The sample consisted of PBMCs, taken before or after stereotactic body radiation therapy (not recorded which). The V call is TRBV18, the J call TRBJ2-2; 8 bases line up with TRBD1. This chain's CDR3 is CASSPPTGESGELFF. Written as DNA, the CDR3 is TGTGCCAGCTCACCACCGACAGGGGAATCCGGGGAGCTGTTTTTT.